The clone carrying this TCR beta chain was seen repeatedly, ten times or more. Its specificity is not known. Trimming pared 0 bases from V and 0 bases from J, leaving 12 bases between. Germline V gene lookup returns CDR1 SGHTA and CDR2 FQGNSA. The CDR3 has 17 amino acids. TCRdb used MiXCR to reprocess the reads, holding one entry per CDR3 protein. The sample includes approximately 89,000 distinct CDR3 sequences, 25% to 30% of them seen just once. The record originates from a study of T cell repertoires in cytomegalovirus infection. Study-level findings and limits: It was HLA-C-restricted CMV-specific TCR beta clonotypes that dominated the response ex vivo.

The specimen comprised CD8+ T cells from cultured PBMCs, sampled from culture after CMV antigen stimulation. The receptor comes from a human donor in good health (CMV status not recorded). Some clones in this sample may be carry-over from other donors' samples. The chain employs TRBV7-2 and TRBJ1-5, with a possible D match to TRBD1 (6 bases). DNA of the CDR3: TGTGCCAGCAGCTTAGCGGGACACCTGTATAGCAATCAGCCCCAGCATTTT. Protein sequence: CASSLAGHLYSNQPQHF.